This entry lists 8 T cell receptor beta chains sequenced from one sample in a study of regulatory T cells in long-lasting Graves disease. Arm-PCR with iRepertoire HTBI primers amplified the CDR3 regions for these TCR beta libraries. TCRdb re-analysed the multiplex PCR reads in MiXCR, keeping a single row per CDR3 protein. The sample consists of roughly 380,000 distinct CDR3 sequences, around a sixth of them appearing once. As for time point: newly diagnosed GD, antithyroid drugs for less than 3 months. After RNA was extracted from PBMCs, the TCR library was made from it. Here the sequenced sample was peripheral blood mononuclear cells (PBMCs), taken at new diagnosis, from a patient treated with antithyroid drugs. These receptors were obtained from a female donor with Graves disease.

The V call is TRBV5-5, the J call TRBJ1-5, with 7 bases fitting TRBD1. The CDR3 runs 15 residues. Germline CDR1 reads SGHKS; CDR2 reads YYEKEE (reference sequence). Trimming cost V 2 bases and J 5 bases; bases outside gene matches: 7. CDR3: CASSLRQGWDQPQHF. For the CDR3, the DNA is TGTGCCAGCAGCTTAAGACAGGGTTGGGATCAGCCCCAGCATTTT.

This clonotype was counted once. V is TRBV13 and J is TRBJ2-4; D may correspond to TRBD1 or TRBD2 (5 bases each). Germline V gene lookup returns CDR1 PRHDT and CDR2 FYEKMQ (reference sequence). The CDR3 spans 12 residues. Trimming removed 5 bases from V and 7 bases from J, with 9 bases in between. The DNA for the CDR3 is TGTGCCAGCAGCACCGAGGGGAACATTCAGTACTTC. Amino acid sequence: CASSTEGNIQYF.

For this clonotype: A read error is likely here: a far larger clone is one base away. The chain is built from TRBV7-9 and TRBJ2-7, with 12 bases fitting TRBD1. The CDR3 is made up of 15 amino acids. CDR1 and CDR2 (germline): SEHNR, FQNEAQ (reference sequence). After removal of 3 bases from V and 5 bases from J, the junction contained 5 bases not matched to a gene. The CDR3 sequence is CASSLGQGAGHEQYF. For the CDR3, the DNA is TGTGCCAGCAGCTTGGGACAGGGGGCGGGCCACGAGCAGTACTTC. The whole variable domain, filled in from reference TRBV7-9 and TRBJ2-7, reads DTGVSQNPRHKITKRGQNVTFRCDPISEHNRLYWYRQTLGQGPEFLTYFQNEAQLEKSRLLSDRFSAERPKGSFSTLEIQRTEQGDSAMYLCASSLGQGAGHEQYFGPGTRLTVT.

This chain links TRBV7-2 with TRBJ2-2; 7 bases line up with TRBD1. The germline V gene has CDR1 SGHTA and CDR2 FQGNSA. V shed 5 bases, J shed 1 base, and the junction held 4 bases outside the gene matches. The CDR3 length is 15 residues. Here the CDR3 reads CASSQRQGNTGELFF. CDR3 DNA sequence: TGTGCCAGCAGCCAGCGACAGGGGAACACCGGGGAGCTGTTTTTT.

This clonotype was counted ten times or more. This chain connects TRBV12-3 or TRBV12-4 to TRBJ1-1, with 9 bases that match TRBD1. The J segment lost 1 base and the V segment lost 5 bases, leaving 5 bases of the junction unmatched. The CDR3 runs 15 residues. For the CDR3, the DNA is TGTGCCAGCAGTCCCCGGACAGGGGAGAACACTGAAGCTTTCTTT. This gives the protein CASSPRTGENTEAFF.

In this sample, this clonotype turned up many times. The chain carries TRBV20-1 and TRBJ2-7; possibly TRBD2 for D (6 bases). V was cut by 4 bases and J by 1 base, with 11 bases left in between. This CDR3 spans 13 amino acids. Germline loops: CDR1 DFQATT, CDR2 SNEGSKA (reference sequence). CDR3 DNA: TGCAGTGCTACCGGGACTCGATCCTACGAGCAGTACTTC. As protein: CSATGTRSYEQYF.

This clonotype was seen repeatedly, ten times or more. The rearrangement joins TRBV5-6 to TRBJ2-2; D tentatively fits TRBD1 or TRBD2 (5 bases each). CDR3 length equals 15 residues. Trimming left V 4 bases short and J 2 bases short, with 12 bases between. Germline loops: CDR1 SGHDT, CDR2 YYEEEE. The CDR3, as DNA: TGTGCCAGCAGCCGGGACCGACTAAACACCGGGGAGCTGTTTTTT. It encodes CASSRDRLNTGELFF.

The chain employs TRBV29-1 and TRBJ1-2, with D uncertain. The V end was cut by 4 bases, the J end by 4 bases, with 10 bases between. Germline CDR1 is SQVTM and CDR2 is ANQGSEA. This CDR3 is built from 12 residues. The CDR3, as DNA: TGCAGCGTTGCGACGGATCCCTATGGCTACACCTTC. This translates into CSVATDPYGYTF. Full variable domain (missing parts from reference TRBV29-1 and TRBJ1-2): SAVISQKPSRDICQRGTSLTIQCQVDSQVTMMFWYRQQPGQSLTLIATANQGSEATYESGFVIDKFPISRPNLTFSTLTVSNMSPEDSSIYLCSVATDPYGYTFGSGTRLTVV.